This record looks at one TCR beta chain sequence and its context. Its antigen remains undetermined. Per-base quality was not reported, and no clone a single base away is much larger than it. TCRbeta CDR3 regions were amplified from genomic DNA using the immunoSEQ Assay, a bias-controlled multiplex PCR. As for the original processing: The number of nucleated cells in each sample was estimated by amplification of reference gene primers within the assay. To quantify the absolute abundance of each unique TCRbeta CDR3 rearrangement, sequence reads were collapsed and filtered. For each sample, productive Simpson clonality was calculated as the square root of Simpson's diversity index over productive rearrangements. As stored in TCRdb, this immuneACCESS dataset retains in-frame rearrangements with V and J assigned. A fraction of the clones does not appear; measured against another copy, unresolved V genes explain less than half of the discrepancy, and the remainder lacks a known reason. V and J calls and clone size are those listed in that table; D and trimming were worked out from the DNA. Recorded for this sample are under 200,000 clones; 75% to 85% of them occurred a single time. 6% of the sample comes from the top ten.

The data are from a study of blood T cell repertoires in COVID-19 (dated by TCRdb to 2019 to 2021). Regarding the study in general: Collaborator samples came from the United States, Italy and Spain and covered acute and convalescent phases of COVID-19. Samples came from the ongoing ImmuneRACE study (first 160 participants) plus 1,254 subjects from 6 global collaborators. The dataset comprised deeply sampled blood TCRbeta repertoires from subjects exposed to, actively infected with, or recovered from COVID-19. The material from the prospective study consisted of cDNA or gDNA derived from T cells, B-cell-depleted T cells, or PBMCs. Nearly every sample came with metadata listing a de-identified subject ID, COVID-19 status, age in years and sex. Where available, HLA class I and class II types were taken from metadata supplied by the sample provider and were not determined by assay-based typing. The repertoires were released in a freely available public database intended as a resource for research on the immune response to SARS-CoV-2.

One collaborating source in Seattle enrolled patients while the patients were actively infected and followed the patients over time throughout the course of disease. Whole blood was collected in K2EDTA tubes by collaborating institutions according to the institutions' own protocols. For TCRbeta analysis, collaborator samples were shipped as frozen whole blood, as isolated PBMCs, or as DNA extracted from either sample type. Findings and caveats that apply to the study as a whole: The quantity of clinical and demographic metadata differed by source and by participant and was supplied without curation.

The sample comprised peripheral blood. This clonotype was obtained from a woman in her 40s with COVID-19, enrolled during active disease.

This receptor carries the CDR3 CASSQERWTAGTGELFF. In nucleotides, the sequence is TGTGCCAGCAGCCAAGAGCGTTGGACGGCGGGGACCGGGGAGCTGTTTTTT. The sequence links TRBV3-1 (or the pseudogene TRBV3-2) to TRBJ2-2; a tentative D match to TRBD2 spans 6 bases. Its CDR3 holds 17 amino acids, cysteine through phenylalanine. The read is trimmed to its CDR3 DNA, 51 bases read in frame from base 1. Trimming at the junction amounts to 0 bases on V and 5 bases on J, and the germline ends lie 16 bases apart. The germline V gene (reference sequence) gives CDR1 as LGHDT and CDR2 as YNNKEL.